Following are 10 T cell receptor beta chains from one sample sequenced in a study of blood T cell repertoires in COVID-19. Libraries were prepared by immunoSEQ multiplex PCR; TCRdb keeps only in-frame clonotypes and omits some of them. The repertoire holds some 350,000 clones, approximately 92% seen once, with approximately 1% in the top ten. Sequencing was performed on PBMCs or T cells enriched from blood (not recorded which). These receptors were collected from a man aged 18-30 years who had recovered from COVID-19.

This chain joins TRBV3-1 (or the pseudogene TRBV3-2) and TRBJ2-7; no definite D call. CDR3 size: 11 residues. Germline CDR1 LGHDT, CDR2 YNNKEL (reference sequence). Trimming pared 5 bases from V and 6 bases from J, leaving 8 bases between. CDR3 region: CASSVRGEQYF. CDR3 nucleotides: TGTGCCAGCAGCGTGCGAGGCGAGCAGTACTTC.

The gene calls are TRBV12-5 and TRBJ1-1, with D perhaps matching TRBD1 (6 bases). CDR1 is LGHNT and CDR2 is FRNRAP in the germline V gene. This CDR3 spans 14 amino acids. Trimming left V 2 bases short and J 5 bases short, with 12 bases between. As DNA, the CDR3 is TGTGCTAGTGGTTTGACAGGGAGAGGAACTGAAGCTTTCTTT. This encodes CASGLTGRGTEAFF.

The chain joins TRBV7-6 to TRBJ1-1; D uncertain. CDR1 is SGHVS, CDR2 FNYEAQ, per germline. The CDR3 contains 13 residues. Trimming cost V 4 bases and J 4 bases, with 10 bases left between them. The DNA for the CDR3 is TGTGCCAGCAGCTCGCAATCGGGCACTGAAGCTTTCTTT. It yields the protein CASSSQSGTEAFF.

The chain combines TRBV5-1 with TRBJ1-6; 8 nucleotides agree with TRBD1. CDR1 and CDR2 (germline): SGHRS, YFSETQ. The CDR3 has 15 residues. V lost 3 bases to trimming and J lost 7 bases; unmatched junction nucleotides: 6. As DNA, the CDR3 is TGCGCCAGCAGCTCTCAGGGGGCGGAAAATTCACCCCTCCACTTT. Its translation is CASSSQGAENSPLHF.

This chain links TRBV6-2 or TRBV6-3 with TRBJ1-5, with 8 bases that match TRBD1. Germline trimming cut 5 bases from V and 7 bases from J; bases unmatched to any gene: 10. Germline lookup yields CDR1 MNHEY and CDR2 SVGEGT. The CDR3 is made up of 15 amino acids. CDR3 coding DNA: TGTGCCAGCAGTGACCCGACAGGGGTAAGGCAGCCCCAGCATTTT. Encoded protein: CASSDPTGVRQPQHF.

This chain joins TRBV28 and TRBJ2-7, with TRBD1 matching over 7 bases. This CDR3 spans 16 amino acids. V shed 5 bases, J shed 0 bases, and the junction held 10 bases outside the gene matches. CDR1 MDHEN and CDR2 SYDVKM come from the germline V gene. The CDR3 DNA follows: TGTGCCAGCAGTCCCCGCTCCGGGACAGCCTCCTACGAGCAGTACTTC. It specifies CASSPRSGTASYEQYF.

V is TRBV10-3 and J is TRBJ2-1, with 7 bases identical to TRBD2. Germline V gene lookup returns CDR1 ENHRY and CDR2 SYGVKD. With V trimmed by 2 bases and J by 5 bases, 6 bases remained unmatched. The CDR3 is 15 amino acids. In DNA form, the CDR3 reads TGTGCCATCAGTGAGCTCGGGACTATAGACAATGAGCAGTTCTTC. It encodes CAISELGTIDNEQFF.

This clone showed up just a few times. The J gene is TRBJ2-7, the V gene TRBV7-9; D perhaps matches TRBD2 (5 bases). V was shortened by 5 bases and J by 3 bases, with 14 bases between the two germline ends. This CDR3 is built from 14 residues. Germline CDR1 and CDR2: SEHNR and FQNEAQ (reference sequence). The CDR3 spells CASSPRAEDYEQYF. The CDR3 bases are TGTGCCAGCAGCCCGAGGGCAGAGGACTACGAGCAGTACTTC.

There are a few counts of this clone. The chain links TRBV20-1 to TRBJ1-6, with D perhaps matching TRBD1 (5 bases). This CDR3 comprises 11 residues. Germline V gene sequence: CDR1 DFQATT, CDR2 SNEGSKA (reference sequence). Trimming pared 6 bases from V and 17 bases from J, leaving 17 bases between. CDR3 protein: CSATPSGPIHF. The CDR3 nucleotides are TGCAGTGCGACCCCCTCAGGGCCCATCCACTTT.

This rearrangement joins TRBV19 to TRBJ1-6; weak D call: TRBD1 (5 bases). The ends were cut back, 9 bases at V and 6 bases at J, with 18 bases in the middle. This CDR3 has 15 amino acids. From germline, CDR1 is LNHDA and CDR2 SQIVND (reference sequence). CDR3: CASQGGDWGNSPLHF. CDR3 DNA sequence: TGTGCCAGCCAAGGCGGGGACTGGGGTAATTCACCCCTCCACTTT.